Below, 21 T cell receptor beta chains from the same sample are listed, as sequenced in a study of shared clonotypes between healthy human individuals. Libraries were prepared by immunoSEQ multiplex PCR; TCRdb keeps only in-frame clonotypes and omits some of them. This sample yields about 2.4 million clones, of which more than 80% are seen a single time; more than 0.12% belongs to the top ten. The sample consisted of naive CD4+ T cells sorted from blood. Noted subset: CD45RA+ positively selected. Receptors were obtained from a man aged 18 to 30 in good health.

The V and J genes are TRBV30 and TRBJ2-7; D is perhaps TRBD1 or TRBD2 (5 bases each). V was pared by 6 bases and J by 4 bases, with 16 bases between. The CDR3 totals 13 residues. The V gene's germline CDR1 is GTSNPN and CDR2 SVGIG (reference sequence). CDR3 nucleotides: TGTGCCTGCGCCGGGGCGGCCCATTACGAGCAGTACTTC. Protein product: CACAGAAHYEQYF.

Points on this clone: Other nucleotide sequences from this sample produce the same CDR3. J is TRBJ2-3 and V is TRBV5-1; 11 bases fit TRBD2. This CDR3 is 15 amino acids long. Germline-derived CDR1 and CDR2 are SGHRS and YFSETQ. Germline trimming cut 5 bases from V and 1 base from J; bases unmatched to any gene: 3. CDR3 sequence: CASRPGLAGTDTQYF. In DNA form, the CDR3 reads TGCGCCAGCAGGCCGGGACTAGCGGGCACAGATACGCAGTATTTT.

The chain carries TRBV27 and TRBJ2-2, with 8 bases fitting TRBD2. In germline, CDR1 is MNHEY, CDR2 SMNVEV (reference sequence). The CDR3 is 15 amino acids. Germline trimming cut 9 bases from V and 2 bases from J; bases unmatched to any gene: 8. For the CDR3, the DNA is TGTGCCAGTCAAGCGGGGGCTACCAACACCGGGGAGCTGTTTTTT. Translating gives CASQAGATNTGELFF.

The V call is TRBV10-2, the J call TRBJ2-6; a possible D gene is TRBD1 (5 bases). The CDR3 covers 18 residues. V was trimmed by 2 bases and J by 0 bases, leaving 14 bases between them. The germline CDR1 and CDR2 sequences are WSHSY and SAAADI. The DNA of the CDR3 is TGCGCCAGCAGTGAGAGGGGAAAGTTGAGCTCTGGGGCCAACGTCCTGACTTTC. Translating gives CASSERGKLSSGANVLTF.

The V gene is TRBV28, the J gene TRBJ1-5; perhaps TRBD1 as D (5 bases). The length of the CDR3 is 19 residues. Trimming took 5 bases from V and 0 from J, leaving 23 bases between them. Germline CDR1 is MDHEN and CDR2 is SYDVKM. The CDR3 sequence: CASSPAWQGVLVSNQPQHF. The CDR3 DNA sequence: TGTGCCAGCAGTCCCGCCTGGCAGGGCGTACTAGTTAGCAATCAGCCCCAGCATTTT.

Regarding this clone: Different DNA sequences within this sample yield the same CDR3. The gene calls are TRBV5-1 and TRBJ2-7, with 8 bases fitting TRBD1. The CDR3 is made up of 14 amino acids. Germline CDR1 SGHRS, CDR2 YFSETQ. The V segment lost 2 bases and the J segment 5 bases; nucleotides outside the gene matches: 6. This chain's CDR3 is CASSLRTGGHEQYF. The CDR3 coding sequence is TGCGCCAGCAGCTTACGAACAGGGGGACACGAGCAGTACTTC.

CDR3 nucleotide sequence: TGTGCCAGCAGGAAAGGGACAGGAACCTCTGGAAACACCATATATTTT. Translated: CASRKGTGTSGNTIYF. The chain links TRBV2 to TRBJ1-3; 8 bases agree with TRBD1. This CDR3 comprises 16 residues. V dropped 6 bases and J dropped 0; count of bases not matched to a gene: 7. Germline V gene data show CDR1 as SNHLY and CDR2 as FYNNEI.

This clone was recorded only once. The J gene is TRBJ2-7, the V gene TRBV19; 12 bases match TRBD1. Germline lookup yields CDR1 LNHDA and CDR2 SQIVND (reference sequence). The length of the CDR3 is 19 residues. V dropped 5 bases and J dropped 0; count of bases not matched to a gene: 14. The CDR3 region has the DNA TGTGCCAGTAGTGTGGCCGGGACAGGGGGCTCATTTTCCTCCTACGAGCAGTACTTC. This codes for CASSVAGTGGSFSSYEQYF.

The rearrangement joins TRBV6-6 to TRBJ1-4, with 8 bases matching TRBD1. CDR3 length: 15 amino acids. Germline V gives CDR1 MNHNY, CDR2 SVGAGI (reference sequence). The V gene end was trimmed by 4 bases and the J gene end by 8 bases; junction bases not matched to a gene: 9. The CDR3 DNA reads as TGTGCCAGCAGTTTTCCGCAGGGGGCGAAAGAAAAACTGTTTTTT. Protein product: CASSFPQGAKEKLFF.

The chain recombines TRBV2 with TRBJ2-5; D ambiguous. CDR3 size: 11 residues. Trimming stripped 7 bases from V and 2 bases from J, with 5 bases between. The germline CDR1 and CDR2 sequences are SNHLY and FYNNEI. The CDR3 reads CASNYQETQYF. As DNA, the CDR3 is TGTGCCAGCAACTATCAAGAGACCCAGTACTTC.

This clone has just a few counts. The gene calls are TRBV6-5 and TRBJ1-1; D uncertain. V lost 7 bases, J lost 5 bases, and 8 bases lay in between. Germline CDR1 reads MNHEY; CDR2 reads SVGAGI. The CDR3 runs to 11 residues. The CDR3 reads CASKSATEAFF. CDR3 sequence (DNA): TGTGCCAGCAAATCGGCAACTGAAGCTTTCTTT.

The chain has TRBV19 and TRBJ2-1; 8 bases align to TRBD1. Germline CDR1 reads LNHDA; CDR2 reads SQIVND (reference sequence). The CDR3 is made up of 15 amino acids. V lost 6 bases, J lost 6 bases, and 10 bases stayed unmatched. The CDR3 DNA is TGTGCCAGTAGCACCGGGACAGGACGGAGCAATGAGCAGTTCTTC. Its translation: CASSTGTGRSNEQFF.

This chain links TRBV30 with TRBJ2-7, with D perhaps matching TRBD1 (8 bases). Germline CDR1 reads GTSNPN; CDR2 reads SVGIG (reference sequence). Trimming stripped 2 bases from V and 2 bases from J, with 19 bases between. The CDR3 totals 16 residues. This CDR3 reads CAWSPGGLQGAYEQYF. The CDR3 DNA follows: TGTGCCTGGAGTCCGGGGGGTCTACAGGGGGCCTACGAGCAGTACTTC.

V and J are TRBV10-2 and TRBJ2-4; either TRBD1 or TRBD2 may supply D (6 bases each). The CDR3 length is 15 residues. Between the trimmed V and J ends, which lost 0 bases and 1 base, there was a span of 7 bases. CDR1 and CDR2 from the germline V gene are WSHSY and SAAADI. The DNA for the CDR3 is TGCGCCAGCAGTGAGTCGGGGGGCGCCAAAAACATTCAGTACTTC. Residues: CASSESGGAKNIQYF.

The chain has TRBV7-9 and TRBJ2-5; 12 nucleotides match TRBD2. Germline V gene sequence: CDR1 SEHNR, CDR2 FQNEAQ (reference sequence). The J segment lost 5 bases and the V segment lost 6 bases, leaving 10 bases of the junction unmatched. The CDR3 has 16 residues. This CDR3 reads CASSSGLAGLTETQYF. DNA for the CDR3: TGTGCCAGCAGTTCCGGACTAGCGGGATTGACGGAGACCCAGTACTTC.

The rearrangement joins TRBV5-1 to TRBJ1-2; TRBD1 is a possible D gene (6 bases). The V gene's germline CDR1 is SGHRS and CDR2 YFSETQ. V was shortened by 0 bases and J by 7 bases, with 13 bases between the two germline ends. The CDR3 extends over 14 amino acids. CDR3 bases: TGCGCCAGCAGCTTGGCCCAAACAGGGACTGGCTACACCTTC. Translation gives CASSLAQTGTGYTF.

V and J are TRBV6-5 and TRBJ1-3; TRBD1 is a possible D gene (6 bases). Germline CDR1 and CDR2: MNHEY and SVGAGI. V was pared by 6 bases and J by 4 bases, with 13 bases between. This CDR3 spans 14 amino acids. In nucleotides, the CDR3 is TGTGCCAGCAGCGGAGGGACACCAGGAAACACCATATATTTT. Translated, it gives CASSGGTPGNTIYF.

V is TRBV7-9 and J is TRBJ1-1, with D maybe TRBD1 (6 bases). V shed 4 bases and J shed 1 base, with 13 bases lying between them. Per germline, CDR1 SEHNR and CDR2 FQNEAQ (reference sequence). The CDR3 totals 15 residues. The CDR3 here is CASSSQADRNTEAFF. The CDR3, as DNA: TGTGCCAGCAGCTCCCAGGCGGACAGGAACACTGAAGCTTTCTTT.

V usage is TRBV19 and J usage is TRBJ2-5; 10 nucleotides align to TRBD2. Germline assignment: CDR1 LNHDA and CDR2 SQIVND (reference sequence). CDR3 length: 14 residues. V lost 10 bases to trimming and J lost 5 bases; unmatched junction nucleotides: 10. CDR3 DNA sequence: TGTGCCACTAGAGGAGGGGGACTAGCGGAGACCCAGTACTTC. Its translation: CATRGGGLAETQYF.

The genes are TRBV7-3 and TRBJ2-2; unclear D gene. Trimming cost V 2 bases and J 5 bases, with 12 bases left between them. The CDR3 has 15 amino acids. Germline values: CDR1 SGHTA, CDR2 FQGTGA. CDR3 in DNA: TGTGCCAGCAGCTTATCTGGCCAGCTTACCGGGGAGCTGTTTTTT. Translated, it gives CASSLSGQLTGELFF.

This clone was seen just once. Other nucleotide sequences from this sample produce the same CDR3. This sequence joins TRBV18 and TRBJ2-5; no clear D gene. The CDR3 is 12 residues long. Germline CDR1 is KGHSH and CDR2 is LQKENI. Trimming stripped 2 bases from V and 4 bases from J, with 5 bases between. The CDR3 nucleotides are TGTGCCAGCTCACCAGATCGAGAGACCCAGTACTTC. Translating it yields CASSPDRETQYF.